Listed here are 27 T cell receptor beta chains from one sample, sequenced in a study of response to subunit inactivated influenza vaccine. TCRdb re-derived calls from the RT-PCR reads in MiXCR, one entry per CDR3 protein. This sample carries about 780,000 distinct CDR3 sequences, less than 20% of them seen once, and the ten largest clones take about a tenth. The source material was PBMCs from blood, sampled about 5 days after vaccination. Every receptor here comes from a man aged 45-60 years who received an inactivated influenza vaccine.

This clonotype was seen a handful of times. Here the CDR3 DNA reads TGTGCCAGCAGTTACGAGGGCTGGAGCGGGGGGGCCCCAGATACGCAGTATTTT. It codes for CASSYEGWSGGAPDTQYF. The genes are TRBV6-5 and TRBJ2-3, with 10 nucleotides matching TRBD2. CDR3 length: 18 amino acids. Germline assignment: CDR1 MNHEY and CDR2 SVGAGI. V shed 2 bases, J shed 4 bases, and the junction held 12 bases outside the gene matches.

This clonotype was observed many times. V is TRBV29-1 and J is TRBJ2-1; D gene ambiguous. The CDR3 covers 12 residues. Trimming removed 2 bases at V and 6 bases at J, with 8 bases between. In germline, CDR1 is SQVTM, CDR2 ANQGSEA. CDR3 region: CSVEKAVNEQFF. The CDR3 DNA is TGCAGCGTTGAAAAGGCGGTCAATGAGCAGTTCTTC.

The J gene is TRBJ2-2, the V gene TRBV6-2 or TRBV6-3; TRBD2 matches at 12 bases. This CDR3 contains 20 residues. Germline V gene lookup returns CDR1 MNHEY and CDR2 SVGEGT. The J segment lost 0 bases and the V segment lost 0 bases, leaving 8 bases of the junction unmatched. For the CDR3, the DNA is TGTGCCAGCAGTTACTCATGGACTAGCGGGGCTCGATCGAACACCGGGGAGCTGTTTTTT. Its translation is CASSYSWTSGARSNTGELFF.

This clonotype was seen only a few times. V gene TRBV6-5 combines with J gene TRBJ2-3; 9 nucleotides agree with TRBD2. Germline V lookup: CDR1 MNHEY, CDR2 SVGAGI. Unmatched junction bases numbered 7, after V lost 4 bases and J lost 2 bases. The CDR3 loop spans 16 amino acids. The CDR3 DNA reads TGTGCCAGCAGTTCGACAGGACTAGCGCACACAGATACGCAGTATTTT. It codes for CASSSTGLAHTDTQYF.

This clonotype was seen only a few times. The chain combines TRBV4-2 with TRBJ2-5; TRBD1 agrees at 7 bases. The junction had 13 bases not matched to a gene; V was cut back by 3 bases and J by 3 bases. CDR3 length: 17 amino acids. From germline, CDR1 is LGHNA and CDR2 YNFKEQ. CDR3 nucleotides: TGTGCCAGCAGCCACCCCCTTATCGGGACAGACAAAGAGACCCAGTACTTC. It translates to CASSHPLIGTDKETQYF.

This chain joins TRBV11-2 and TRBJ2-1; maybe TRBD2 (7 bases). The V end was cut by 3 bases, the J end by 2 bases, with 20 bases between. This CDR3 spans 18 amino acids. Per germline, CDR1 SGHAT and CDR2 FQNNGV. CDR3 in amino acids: CASSFRVRVGGAYNEQFF. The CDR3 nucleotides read TGTGCCAGCAGCTTCAGAGTCCGGGTAGGGGGGGCCTACAATGAGCAGTTCTTC.

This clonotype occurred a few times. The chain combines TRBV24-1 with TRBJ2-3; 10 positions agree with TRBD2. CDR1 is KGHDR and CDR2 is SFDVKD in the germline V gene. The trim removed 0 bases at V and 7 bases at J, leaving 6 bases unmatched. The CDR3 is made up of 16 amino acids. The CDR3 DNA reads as TGTGCCACCAGTGATTTGGAAGCGGGGGGGCAATATACGCAGTATTTT. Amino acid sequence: CATSDLEAGGQYTQYF.

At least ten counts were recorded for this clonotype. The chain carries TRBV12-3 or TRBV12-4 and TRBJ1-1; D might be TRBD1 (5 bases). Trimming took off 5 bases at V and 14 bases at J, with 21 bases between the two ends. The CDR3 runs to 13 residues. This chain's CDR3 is CASSLSVSGGLFF. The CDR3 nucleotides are TGTGCCAGCAGTCTAAGCGTAAGCGGGGGACTCTTCTTT.

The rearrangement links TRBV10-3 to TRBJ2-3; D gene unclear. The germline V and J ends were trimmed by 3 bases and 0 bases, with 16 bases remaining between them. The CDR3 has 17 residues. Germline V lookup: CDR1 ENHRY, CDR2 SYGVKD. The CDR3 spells CAISDLFPGYSTDTQYF. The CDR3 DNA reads TGTGCCATCAGTGATCTGTTTCCCGGGTATAGCACAGATACGCAGTATTTT.

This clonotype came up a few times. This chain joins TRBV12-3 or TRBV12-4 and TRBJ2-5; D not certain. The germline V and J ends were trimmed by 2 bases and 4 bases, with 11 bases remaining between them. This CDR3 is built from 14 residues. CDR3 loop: CASSLSPGRETQYF. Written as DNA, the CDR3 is TGTGCCAGCAGTTTATCCCCGGGCCGAGAGACCCAGTACTTC.

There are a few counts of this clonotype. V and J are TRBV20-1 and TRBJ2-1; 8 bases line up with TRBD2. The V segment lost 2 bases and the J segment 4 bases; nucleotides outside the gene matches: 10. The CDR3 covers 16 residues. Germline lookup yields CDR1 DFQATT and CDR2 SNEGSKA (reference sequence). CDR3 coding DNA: TGCAGTGCTAGACTTCCTGGACTAGCTATATACAATGAGCAGTTCTTC. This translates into CSARLPGLAIYNEQFF.

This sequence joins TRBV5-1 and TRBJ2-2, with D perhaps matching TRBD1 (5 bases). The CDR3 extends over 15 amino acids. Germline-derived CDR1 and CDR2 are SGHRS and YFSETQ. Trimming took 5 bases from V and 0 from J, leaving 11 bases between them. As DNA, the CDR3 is TGCGCCAGCAGTCATCAGGGATCGAACACCGGGGAGCTGTTTTTT. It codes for CASSHQGSNTGELFF.

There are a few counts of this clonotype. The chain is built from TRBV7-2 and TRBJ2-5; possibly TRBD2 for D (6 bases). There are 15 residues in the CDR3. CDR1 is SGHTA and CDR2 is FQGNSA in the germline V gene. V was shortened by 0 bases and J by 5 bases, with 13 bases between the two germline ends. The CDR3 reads CASSLADGRGETQYF. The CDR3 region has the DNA TGTGCCAGCAGCTTAGCTGACGGGAGAGGGGAGACCCAGTACTTC. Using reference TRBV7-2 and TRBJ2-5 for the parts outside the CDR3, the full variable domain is GAGVSQSPSNKVTEKGKDVELRCDPISGHTALYWYRQSLGQGLEFLIYFQGNSAPDKSGLPSDRFSAERTGGSVSTLTIQRTQQEDSAVYLCASSLADGRGETQYFGPGTRLLVL.

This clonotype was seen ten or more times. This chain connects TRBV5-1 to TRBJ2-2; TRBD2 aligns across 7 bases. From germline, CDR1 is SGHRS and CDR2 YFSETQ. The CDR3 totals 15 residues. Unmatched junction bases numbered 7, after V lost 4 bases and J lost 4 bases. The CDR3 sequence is CASSPSGRVTGELFF. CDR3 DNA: TGCGCCAGCAGCCCATCAGGGAGGGTCACCGGGGAGCTGTTTTTT.

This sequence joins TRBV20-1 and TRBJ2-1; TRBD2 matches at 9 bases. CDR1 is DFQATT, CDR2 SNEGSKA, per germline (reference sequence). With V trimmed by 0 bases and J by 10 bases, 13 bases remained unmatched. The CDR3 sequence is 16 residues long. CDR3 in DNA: TGCAGTGCTAGAGATCGGCAAATAGCGGGGGCCCACGAGCAGTTCTTC. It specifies CSARDRQIAGAHEQFF.

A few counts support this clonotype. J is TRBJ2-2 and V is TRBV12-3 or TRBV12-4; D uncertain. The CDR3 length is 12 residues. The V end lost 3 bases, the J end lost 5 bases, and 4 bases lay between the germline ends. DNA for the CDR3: TGTGCCAGCAGTTTCGAGACCGGGGAGCTGTTTTTT. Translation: CASSFETGELFF.

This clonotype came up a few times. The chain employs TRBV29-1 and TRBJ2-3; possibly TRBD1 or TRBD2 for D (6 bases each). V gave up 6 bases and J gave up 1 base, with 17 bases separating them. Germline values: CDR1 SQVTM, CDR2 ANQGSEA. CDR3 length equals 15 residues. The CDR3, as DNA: TGCAGCGTGGGCTGGGGGGCATGGGGCACAGATACGCAGTATTTT. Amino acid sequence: CSVGWGAWGTDTQYF.

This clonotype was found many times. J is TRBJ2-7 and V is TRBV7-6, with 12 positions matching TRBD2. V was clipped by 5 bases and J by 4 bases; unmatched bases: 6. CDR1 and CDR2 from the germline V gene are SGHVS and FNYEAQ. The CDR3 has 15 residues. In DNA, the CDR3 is TGTGCCAGCAGCGCCCTAGCGGGAGGGCCTTACGAGCAGTACTTC. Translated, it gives CASSALAGGPYEQYF.

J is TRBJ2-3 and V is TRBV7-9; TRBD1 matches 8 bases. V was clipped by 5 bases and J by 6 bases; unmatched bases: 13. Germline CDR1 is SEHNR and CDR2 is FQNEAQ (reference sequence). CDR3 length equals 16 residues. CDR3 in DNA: TGTGCCAGCAGCCCCTACCGACAGGGGCGAGGGGATACGCAGTATTTT. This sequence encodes CASSPYRQGRGDTQYF. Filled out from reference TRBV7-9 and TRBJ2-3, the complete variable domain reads DTGVSQNPRHKITKRGQNVTFRCDPISEHNRLYWYRQTLGQGPEFLTYFQNEAQLEKSRLLSDRFSAERPKGSFSTLEIQRTEQGDSAMYLCASSPYRQGRGDTQYFGPGTRLTVL.

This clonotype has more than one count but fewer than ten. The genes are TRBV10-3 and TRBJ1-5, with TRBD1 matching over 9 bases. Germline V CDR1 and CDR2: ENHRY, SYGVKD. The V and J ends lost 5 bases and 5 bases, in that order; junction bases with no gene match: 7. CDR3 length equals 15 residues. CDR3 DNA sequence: TGTGCCATCAGTTTGGACAGGGGACTTGATCAGCCCCAGCATTTT. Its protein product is CAISLDRGLDQPQHF.

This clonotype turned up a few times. As DNA, the CDR3 is TGTGCCAGCACCCTGGGGGGGCTAGCGGTCCAAGAGACCCAGTACTTC. Translating it yields CASTLGGLAVQETQYF. The chain links TRBV12-3 or TRBV12-4 to TRBJ2-5, with D maybe TRBD2 (7 bases). The CDR3 consists of 16 residues. With 7 bases removed from V and 1 base from J, the gap between germline ends came to 19 bases.

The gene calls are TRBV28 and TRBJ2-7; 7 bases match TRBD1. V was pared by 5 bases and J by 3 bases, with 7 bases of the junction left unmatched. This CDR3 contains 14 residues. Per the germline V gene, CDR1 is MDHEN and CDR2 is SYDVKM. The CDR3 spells CASSPDRVFYEQYF. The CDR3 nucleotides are TGTGCCAGCAGTCCTGACAGGGTTTTCTACGAGCAGTACTTC.

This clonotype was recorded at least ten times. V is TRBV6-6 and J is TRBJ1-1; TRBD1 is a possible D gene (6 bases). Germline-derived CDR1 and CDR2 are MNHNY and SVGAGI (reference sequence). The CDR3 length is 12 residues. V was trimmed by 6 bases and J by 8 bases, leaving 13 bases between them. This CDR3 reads CASRKIQGEAFF. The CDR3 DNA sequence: TGTGCCAGCAGGAAAATACAGGGAGAAGCTTTCTTT.

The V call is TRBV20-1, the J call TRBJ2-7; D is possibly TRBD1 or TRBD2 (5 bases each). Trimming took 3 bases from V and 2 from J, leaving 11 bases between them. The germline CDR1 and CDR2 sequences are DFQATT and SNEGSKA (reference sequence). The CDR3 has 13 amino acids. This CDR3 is CSASNTGPYEQYF. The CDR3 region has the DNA TGCAGTGCTAGTAATACGGGACCCTACGAGCAGTACTTC.

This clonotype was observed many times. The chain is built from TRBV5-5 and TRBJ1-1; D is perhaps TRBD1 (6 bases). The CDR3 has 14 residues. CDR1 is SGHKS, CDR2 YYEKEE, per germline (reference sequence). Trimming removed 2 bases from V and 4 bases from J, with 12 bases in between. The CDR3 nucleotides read TGTGCCAGCAGCTTTACCAGGGGCGGCACTGAAGCTTTCTTT. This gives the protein CASSFTRGGTEAFF.

CDR3 coding DNA: TGCAGTGCTAGAGATCGGGGAGTAACTGGAAACACCATATATTTT. Its protein is CSARDRGVTGNTIYF. V and J are TRBV20-1 and TRBJ1-3; D ambiguous. V was trimmed by 0 bases and J by 2 bases, leaving 11 bases between them. This CDR3 comprises 15 residues. Germline CDR1 DFQATT, CDR2 SNEGSKA (reference sequence).

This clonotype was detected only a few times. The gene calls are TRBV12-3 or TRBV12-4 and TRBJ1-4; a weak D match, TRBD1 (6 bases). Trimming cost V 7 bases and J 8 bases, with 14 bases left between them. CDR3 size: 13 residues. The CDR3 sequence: CASNLRDNEKLFF. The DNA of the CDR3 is TGTGCCAGCAACCTCCGGGACAACGAAAAACTGTTTTTT.